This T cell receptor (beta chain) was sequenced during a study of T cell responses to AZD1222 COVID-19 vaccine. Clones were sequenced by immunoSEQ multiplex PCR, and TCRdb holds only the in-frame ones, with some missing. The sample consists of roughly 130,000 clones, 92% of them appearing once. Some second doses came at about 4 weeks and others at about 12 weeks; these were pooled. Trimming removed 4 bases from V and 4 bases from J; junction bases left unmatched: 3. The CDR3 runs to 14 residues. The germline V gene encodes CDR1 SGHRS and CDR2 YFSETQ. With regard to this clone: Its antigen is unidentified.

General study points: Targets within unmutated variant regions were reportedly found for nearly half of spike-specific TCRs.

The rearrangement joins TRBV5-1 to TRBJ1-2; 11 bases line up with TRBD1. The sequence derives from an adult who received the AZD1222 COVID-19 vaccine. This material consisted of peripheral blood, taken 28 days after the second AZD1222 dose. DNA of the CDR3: TGCGCCAGCAGCGGGACAGGGGGAGGCTATGGCTACACCTTC. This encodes CASSGTGGGYGYTF.